This passage covers 19 T cell receptor beta chains from one sample sequenced in a study of Ad26.COV2.S vaccination and SARS-CoV-2 variants. Using immunoSEQ multiplex PCR, the repertoire was profiled, and TCRdb retains in-frame clones only, with some absent. Found here are about 350,000 clones, approximately 90% of them singletons; the top ten hold about 6.4%. Treatment defined: some 20 received Ad26.COV2.S at low or high dose, single or two shots; a few received placebo; per-sample allocation not given. The study sampled participants on day 63 after the first vaccine or placebo injection. The sequencing here drew on peripheral blood, taken in a trial of Ad26.COV2.S vaccine versus placebo. These receptors were obtained from a person between 18 and 59 years old who received the Ad26.COV2.S COVID-19 vaccine or a placebo.

The chain combines TRBV24-1 with TRBJ2-1, with 7 bases identical to TRBD1. The CDR3 runs 15 residues. V was clipped by 2 bases and J by 2 bases; unmatched bases: 2. CDR1 and CDR2 from the germline V gene are KGHDR and SFDVKD. DNA for the CDR3: TGTGCCACCAGTGATTCGGGGACAGCCTACAATGAGCAGTTCTTC. Residues: CATSDSGTAYNEQFF.

This clone was detected only once. The V and J genes are TRBV4-1 and TRBJ2-7; possibly TRBD1 for D (6 bases). The germline V gene encodes CDR1 MGHRA and CDR2 YSYEKL. CDR3 length: 13 amino acids. V lost 4 bases and J lost 5, with 12 bases in between. The CDR3: CASSPTNRDEQYF. In nucleotides, the CDR3 is TGCGCCAGCAGCCCGACAAACAGGGACGAGCAGTACTTC.

This chain uses TRBV4-3 with TRBJ2-1; tentatively, D is TRBD1 (6 bases). The CDR3 contains 13 residues. The V end lost 4 bases, the J end lost 8 bases, and 12 bases lay between the germline ends. Germline V gives CDR1 LGHNA, CDR2 YSLEER. In DNA form, the CDR3 reads TGCGCCAGCAGCCCGCGGACAGTCGATGAGCAGTTCTTC. It specifies CASSPRTVDEQFF.

V and J are TRBV9 and TRBJ1-3, with a possible D match to TRBD1 (6 bases). Germline V lookup: CDR1 SGDLS, CDR2 YYNGEE. The germline V and J ends were trimmed by 3 bases and 0 bases, with 16 bases remaining between them. CDR3 length equals 17 residues. In DNA, the CDR3 is TGTGCCAGCAGCGCCTTCCAGGGGCTAAGCTCTGGAAACACCATATATTTT. Protein product: CASSAFQGLSSGNTIYF.

V is TRBV28 and J is TRBJ2-2; D is undetermined. Trimming pared 4 bases from V and 5 bases from J, leaving 8 bases between. CDR3 length equals 13 residues. Germline lookup yields CDR1 MDHEN and CDR2 SYDVKM. In DNA form, the CDR3 reads TGTGCCAGCAGTTACGAAGTAACCGGGGAGCTGTTTTTT. Translating gives CASSYEVTGELFF.

This chain uses TRBV9 with TRBJ2-7; tentatively, D is TRBD1 (8 bases). Germline CDR1 SGDLS, CDR2 YYNGEE. The CDR3 runs to 14 residues. V lost 4 bases to trimming and J lost 4 bases, with 15 bases between them. The CDR3 DNA sequence: TGTGCCAGCAGCACAGGGGGGGTCGGGTACGAGCAGTACTTC. This encodes CASSTGGVGYEQYF.

The chain joins TRBV27 to TRBJ2-7, with D possibly matching TRBD1 (5 bases). The ends were cut back, 2 bases at V and 2 bases at J, with 10 bases in the middle. CDR3 length: 14 residues. Germline CDR1 and CDR2: MNHEY and SMNVEV (reference sequence). The CDR3: CASSLIGAAYEQYF. CDR3 in DNA: TGTGCCAGCAGTTTAATTGGGGCAGCCTACGAGCAGTACTTC.

The CDR3 nucleotides read TGTGCCACCAGCAGAATGGCAGGGGGGTCCTATGGCTACACCTTC. Amino acid sequence: CATSRMAGGSYGYTF. The gene calls are TRBV15 and TRBJ1-2; 7 bases are shared with TRBD1. CDR1 and CDR2 (germline): LNHNV, YYDKDF (reference sequence). This CDR3 is 15 amino acids long. V lost 2 bases, J lost 4 bases, and 7 bases stayed unmatched.

The chain is built from TRBV4-1 and TRBJ2-6; the D is unclear. Germline V gene sequence: CDR1 MGHRA, CDR2 YSYEKL. The V end was cut by 8 bases, the J end by 0 bases, with 2 bases between. CDR3 length equals 12 residues. The CDR3 spells CASASGANVLTF. DNA for the CDR3: TGCGCCAGCGCCTCTGGGGCCAACGTCCTGACTTTC.

About this clone: The sample has other DNA sequences that encode this CDR3 too. The chain employs TRBV4-3 and TRBJ2-7; no firm D call. Between the trimmed V and J ends, which lost 1 base and 0 bases, there was a span of 7 bases. CDR3 size: 14 residues. From germline, CDR1 is LGHNA and CDR2 YSLEER. Here the CDR3 reads CASSQGRGSYEQYF. CDR3 nucleotide sequence: TGCGCCAGCAGCCAAGGGAGAGGCTCCTACGAGCAGTACTTC.

The chain combines TRBV4-1 with TRBJ2-2; 9 nucleotides align to TRBD2. The length of the CDR3 is 18 residues. The V gene's germline CDR1 is MGHRA and CDR2 YSYEKL. J was trimmed by 2 bases and V by 0 bases; bases with no gene match: 7. CDR3 region: CASSQDPAGGPNTGELFF. In DNA, the CDR3 is TGCGCCAGCAGCCAAGATCCGGCGGGAGGGCCCAACACCGGGGAGCTGTTTTTT.

The chain combines TRBV6-6 with TRBJ2-5; D is undetermined. CDR3 length: 11 amino acids. V shed 5 bases and J shed 3 bases, with 4 bases lying between them. Germline V gene data show CDR1 as MNHNY and CDR2 as SVGAGI (reference sequence). CDR3 residues: CASSLKETQYF. CDR3 nucleotides: TGTGCCAGCAGTCTAAAAGAGACCCAGTACTTC.

V and J are TRBV5-5 and TRBJ2-5; the match to TRBD2 covers 10 bases. This CDR3 region has 16 residues. CDR1 and CDR2 from the germline V gene are SGHKS and YYEKEE (reference sequence). V was pared by 0 bases and J by 5 bases, with 7 bases of the junction left unmatched. The CDR3 here is CASSLGLAGVQETQYF. DNA for the CDR3: TGTGCCAGCAGCTTGGGCCTAGCGGGGGTTCAGGAGACCCAGTACTTC. The full variable domain, its missing parts supplied by reference TRBV5-5 and TRBJ2-5, is DAGVTQSPTHLIKTRGQQVTLRCSPISGHKSVSWYQQVLGQGPQFIFQYYEKEERGRGNFPDRFSARQFPNYSSELNVNALLLGDSALYLCASSLGLAGVQETQYFGPGTRLLVL.

The chain uses TRBV20-1 and TRBJ2-1; D possibly corresponds to TRBD2 (5 bases). This CDR3 is built from 11 residues. The germline V gene has CDR1 DFQATT and CDR2 SNEGSKA (reference sequence). CDR3 in amino acids: CSKDSYNEQFF. The CDR3 region has the DNA TGCAGCAAGGACTCATACAATGAGCAGTTCTTC.

V usage is TRBV10-3 and J usage is TRBJ2-7; 7 nucleotides align to TRBD1. CDR1 and CDR2 (germline): ENHRY, SYGVKD. The CDR3 covers 12 residues. The trim removed 7 bases at V and 4 bases at J, leaving 4 bases unmatched. In DNA, the CDR3 is TGTGCCATCACCGAGGACAGGTACGAGCAGTACTTC. Residues: CAITEDRYEQYF.

The rearrangement joins TRBV6-2 or TRBV6-3 to TRBJ1-5; the D is unclear. V lost 0 bases to trimming and J lost 2 bases, with 11 bases between them. The CDR3 length is 16 residues. Germline V gives CDR1 MNHEY, CDR2 SVGEGT. CDR3 in amino acids: CASSYSSGNRNQPQHF. The DNA for the CDR3 is TGTGCCAGCAGTTACTCGTCCGGGAATCGCAATCAGCCCCAGCATTTT.

The rearrangement links TRBV7-8 to TRBJ1-2; TRBD1 matches 9 bases. After removal of 11 bases from V and 8 bases from J, the junction contained 9 bases not matched to a gene. The V gene's germline CDR1 is SGHVS and CDR2 FQNEAQ. The CDR3 totals 12 residues. This CDR3 is CAVEQGAGGYTF. The CDR3, as DNA: TGTGCCGTCGAACAGGGGGCGGGCGGCTACACCTTC.

This chain joins TRBV7-8 and TRBJ1-5; no firm D call. This CDR3 has 15 amino acids. Germline lookup yields CDR1 SGHVS and CDR2 FQNEAQ. The V gene lost 1 base and the J gene lost 0 bases, with 7 bases spanning the gap. The CDR3 bases are TGTGCCAGCAGCTTAGTCGGCAATAGCAATCAGCCCCAGCATTTT. Translated: CASSLVGNSNQPQHF.

The CDR3 here is CASSFPSTDTQYF. DNA of the CDR3: TGTGCCAGCAGCTTCCCTAGCACAGATACGCAGTATTTT. The chain has TRBV7-2 and TRBJ2-3; no definite D call. CDR3 length equals 13 residues. The V gene lost 3 bases and the J gene lost 0 bases, with 4 bases spanning the gap. CDR1 is SGHTA, CDR2 FQGNSA, per germline.